The 21 T cell receptor beta chains in this list originate from one sample, sequenced in a study of regulatory T cells in long-lasting Graves disease. Documented time point: newly diagnosed GD, antithyroid drugs for less than 3 months. RNA from PBMCs was the source of the TCR library. Arm-PCR of CDR3 regions and iRepertoire HTBI primers were used to build TCR beta libraries. Via MiXCR, TCRdb re-called the multiplex PCR reads, giving one row per CDR3 protein. The table lists fewer than 400,000 distinct CDR3 sequences, approximately 20% of them singletons. The material sequenced was peripheral blood mononuclear cells (PBMCs), taken at new diagnosis, from a patient treated with antithyroid drugs. Source of these receptors: a female donor with Graves disease.

The chain employs TRBV4-1 and TRBJ2-3; 13 bases are shared with TRBD2. The length of the CDR3 is 19 residues. The trim removed 3 bases at V and 3 bases at J, leaving 12 bases unmatched. CDR1 and CDR2 (germline): MGHRA, YSYEKL. The CDR3 is CASSQLPGLAGRRTDTQYF. As DNA, the CDR3 is TGCGCCAGCAGCCAGCTACCGGGACTAGCGGGAAGAAGGACAGATACGCAGTATTTT.

This clonotype was recorded many times. The chain joins TRBV12-3 or TRBV12-4 to TRBJ2-3, with D possibly being TRBD1 (5 bases). Trimming left V 5 bases short and J 5 bases short, with 11 bases between. CDR3 size: 13 residues. In DNA, the CDR3 is TGTGCCAGCAGTCCCCGACAGTTAGATACGCAGTATTTT. Its translation is CASSPRQLDTQYF.

This clonotype was detected many times. The V gene is TRBV4-2, the J gene TRBJ2-7, with D possibly being TRBD1 or TRBD2 (5 bases each). CDR3 length: 16 residues. Germline CDR1 is LGHNA and CDR2 is YNFKEQ. V was cut by 0 bases and J by 7 bases, with 19 bases left in between. The chain's CDR3 is CASSQEAGATLREQYF. Here the CDR3 DNA reads TGTGCCAGCAGCCAAGAAGCCGGGGCAACTCTCCGGGAGCAGTACTTC.

In its sample, this clonotype was seen many times. This chain uses TRBV24-1 with TRBJ2-1, with a possible D match to TRBD1 (6 bases). The V and J ends lost 0 bases and 9 bases respectively, with 11 bases between them. Germline CDR1 is KGHDR and CDR2 is SFDVKD. There are 14 residues in the CDR3. In DNA form, the CDR3 reads TGTGCCACCAGTGATTTGTCGACAGGTCGTGAGCAGTTCTTC. It codes for CATSDLSTGREQFF.

Turning to this clonotype: A much larger clone lies a single base off, so this may be a read error. V is TRBV28 and J is TRBJ1-1; D ambiguous. Germline CDR1 and CDR2: MDHEN and SYDVKM. The V and J ends lost 7 bases and 0 bases respectively, with 6 bases between them. The CDR3 extends over 12 amino acids. Written as DNA, the CDR3 is TGTGCCAGCAATTCCGTGAACACTGAAGCTTTCTTT. Protein: CASNSVNTEAFF.

This clonotype was counted ten times or more. The chain joins TRBV14 to TRBJ2-7, with D possibly matching TRBD2 (6 bases). The CDR3 is 15 residues long. Trimming removed 3 bases from V and 3 bases from J, with 15 bases in between. Germline lookup yields CDR1 SGHDN and CDR2 FVKESK. In nucleotides, the CDR3 is TGTGCCAGCAGCCATACGGGACTTAAGATCTACGAGCAGTACTTC. Translating gives CASSHTGLKIYEQYF.

The chain uses TRBV5-1 and TRBJ1-1, with no clear D. The CDR3 has 14 amino acids. Germline V gene lookup returns CDR1 SGHRS and CDR2 YFSETQ. With 0 bases removed from V and 1 base from J, the gap between germline ends came to 7 bases. CDR3 in DNA: TGCGCCAGCAGCTTGGCGGTGGAGAACACTGAAGCTTTCTTT. Its translation is CASSLAVENTEAFF. The full variable domain, completed using reference TRBV5-1 and TRBJ1-1, is KAGVTQTPRYLIKTRGQQVTLSCSPISGHRSVSWYQQTPGQGLQFLFEYFSETQRNKGNFPGRFSGRQFSNSRSEMNVSTLELGDSALYLCASSLAVENTEAFFGQGTRLTVV.

The gene calls are TRBV4-2 and TRBJ2-2; TRBD2 aligns across 11 bases. V dropped 5 bases and J dropped 0; count of bases not matched to a gene: 5. The CDR3 sequence is 17 residues long. Germline lookup yields CDR1 LGHNA and CDR2 YNFKEQ. CDR3 nucleotides: TGTGCCAGCAGCAGCGAACTAGCGGGGGCGAACACCGGGGAGCTGTTTTTT. Translated, it gives CASSSELAGANTGELFF.

This clonotype was found many times. The CDR3 DNA is TGTGCCAGCAGCTCCAGCGGACTAGATTTTATCGAGCAGTACTTC. This encodes CASSSSGLDFIEQYF. The chain employs TRBV11-3 and TRBJ2-7, with TRBD2 identical over 7 bases. The V and J ends lost 4 bases and 6 bases, in that order; junction bases with no gene match: 12. This CDR3 comprises 15 residues. Germline V CDR1 and CDR2: SGHNT, YENEEA.

In this sample, this clonotype turned up a few times. V usage is TRBV7-9 and J usage is TRBJ1-3, with TRBD1 identical over 10 bases. Germline V CDR1 and CDR2: SEHNR, FQNEAQ (reference sequence). J lost 4 bases, V lost 8 bases, and 5 bases had no gene match. The CDR3 contains 14 residues. The CDR3 DNA reads as TGTGCCAGCGGACAGGGGGTTTCCGGAAACACCATATATTTT. It is translated as CASGQGVSGNTIYF.

This clonotype was observed at least ten times. The chain joins TRBV30 to TRBJ2-1; TRBD2 agrees at 11 bases. The CDR3 loop spans 16 amino acids. The ends lost 2 bases at V and 6 bases at J; junction bases unmatched: 9. CDR1 is GTSNPN, CDR2 SVGIG, per germline (reference sequence). The CDR3 is CAWSNILAGVGNEQFF. The CDR3 DNA is TGTGCCTGGAGTAATATACTAGCGGGAGTCGGCAATGAGCAGTTCTTC. The whole variable domain, remainder taken from reference TRBV30 and TRBJ2-1, is SQTIHQWPATLVQPVGSPLSLECTVEGTSNPNLYWYRQAAGRGLQLLFYSVGIGQISSEVPQNLSASRPQDRQFILSSKKLLLSDSGFYLCAWSNILAGVGNEQFFGPGTRLTVL.

In the case of this clonotype: This may stem from a read error, because a much larger clone lies one nucleotide away. CDR3 protein: CASSSLLSTGAFF. CDR3 in DNA: TGTGCCAGCAGTTCACTCCTGAGCACTGGAGCTTTCTTT. The chain carries TRBV27 and TRBJ1-1; D is ambiguous. The CDR3 has 13 residues. Germline V gene data show CDR1 as MNHEY and CDR2 as SMNVEV (reference sequence).

This rearrangement joins TRBV5-1 to TRBJ2-3; TRBD2 aligns across 9 bases. The germline gives CDR1 SGHRS, CDR2 YFSETQ. The CDR3 has 15 residues. The trim removed 4 bases at V and 6 bases at J, leaving 9 bases unmatched. In DNA form, the CDR3 reads TGCGCCAGCAGCCAAGTAGCGGGAGAGACGGATACGCAGTATTTT. The encoded protein is CASSQVAGETDTQYF.

This clonotype is a singleton in its sample. A much bigger clone sits one base away, suggesting this may be a read error. The CDR3 protein is CSTRAQTGSDTEAFF. The CDR3 nucleotides are TGCAGTACTAGAGCCCAGACAGGGTCAGACACTGAAGCTTTCTTT. The J gene is TRBJ1-1, the V gene TRBV20-1; 7 nucleotides line up with TRBD1. Germline V lookup: CDR1 DFQATT, CDR2 SNEGSKA (reference sequence). The CDR3 has 15 amino acids.

This clonotype occurred many times. This sequence joins TRBV30 and TRBJ2-7; 8 bases align to TRBD1. The CDR3 spans 15 residues. Trimming cost V 1 base and J 6 bases; bases outside gene matches: 11. The germline V gene has CDR1 GTSNPN and CDR2 SVGIG (reference sequence). Written as DNA, the CDR3 is TGTGCCTGGAGTGAAAGGGACAGGTTATCTACCGAGCAGTACTTC. The encoded protein is CAWSERDRLSTEQYF.

This clonotype appeared many times. The gene calls are TRBV12-3 or TRBV12-4 and TRBJ2-1, with 7 nucleotides matching TRBD2. The CDR3 runs 15 residues. V was pared by 6 bases and J by 1 base, with 6 bases of the junction left unmatched. The CDR3 here is CASRPAGPSYNEQFF. CDR3 nucleotide sequence: TGTGCCAGCAGACCAGCGGGACCGTCCTACAATGAGCAGTTCTTC.

On this clonotype itself: The junction and the germline gene differ at one end; a read error may be behind it. The chain uses TRBV2 and TRBJ2-3, with D possibly matching TRBD2 (5 bases). CDR1 and CDR2 from the germline V gene are SNHLY and FYNNEI. This CDR3 has 15 residues. The CDR3, as DNA: TGTGCCAGCAGTGAAGCGAACCTAGCCGCAGATAAGCAGTATTTT. It codes for CASSEANLAADKQYF.

This clonotype was recorded at least ten times. The DNA of the CDR3 is TGTGCCAGCAGTCCCGGGACCCAGGGCTACGAGCAGTACTTC. Translated, it gives CASSPGTQGYEQYF. This chain joins TRBV27 and TRBJ2-7, with D tentatively TRBD1 or TRBD2 (5 bases each). V lost 5 bases, J lost 3 bases, and 14 bases lay in between. This CDR3 region has 14 residues. Germline V gives CDR1 MNHEY, CDR2 SMNVEV (reference sequence).

Many counts were recorded for this clonotype. The chain links TRBV5-1 to TRBJ2-3; D is unclear. Germline V lookup: CDR1 SGHRS, CDR2 YFSETQ. Deletions cut 3 bases from V and 2 bases from J, with 16 bases between. This CDR3 has 16 amino acids. In DNA form, the CDR3 reads TGCGCCAGCAGCTCGTCGGAGTTGGGGTCCACAGATACGCAGTATTTT. Translation gives CASSSSELGSTDTQYF.

This sequence joins TRBV7-2 and TRBJ2-1; maybe TRBD2 (5 bases). Germline values: CDR1 SGHTA, CDR2 FQGNSA. This CDR3 comprises 13 residues. Trimming left V 5 bases short and J 8 bases short, with 13 bases between. CDR3 residues: CASSPDFLDEQFF. CDR3 in DNA: TGTGCCAGCAGCCCGGACTTCTTGGATGAGCAGTTCTTC.

This clonotype was recorded at least ten times. The chain employs TRBV30 and TRBJ1-2; 8 nucleotides align to TRBD1. This CDR3 region has 13 residues. Germline trimming cut 1 base from V and 8 bases from J; bases unmatched to any gene: 6. In germline, CDR1 is GTSNPN, CDR2 SVGIG (reference sequence). CDR3 in DNA: TGTGCCTGGAGTGCGACAGGGGCCGGGGGCTACACCTTC. Encoded protein: CAWSATGAGGYTF.